The sequence of this T cell receptor beta chain was determined in a study of T cells in Graves' hyperthyroidism and ophthalmopathy. Study findings and constraints: A model using 13 V-J features told ophthalmopathy apart from stable hyperthyroidism. The model's output predicted ophthalmopathy at a median of about 6.5 months prior to onset.

CDR3 length equals 15 residues. The V gene's germline CDR1 is KGHSH and CDR2 LQKENI. The ends lost 5 bases at V and 6 bases at J; junction bases unmatched: 10. The investigators amplified TCR beta CDR3 regions from RNA transcripts. First-round RT-PCR with HTBI primers amplified the TCR CDR3 region. TCRdb re-called the multiplex PCR reads through MiXCR, storing one row per CDR3 protein. The table has 450,000 to 700,000 distinct CDR3 sequences, approximately 44% seen once. This clonotype was counted a single time. No antigen is known for it. This sequence may be a read error, since a much larger clone differs from it by one base. The missing conserved phenylalanine or tryptophan at the end of this CDR3 makes a read error likely.

Material for sequencing was peripheral blood or thyroid tissue (not recorded which). The rearrangement uses TRBV18 and TRBJ2-5, with 9 bases aligning to TRBD1. This receptor was taken from an adult woman with Graves' disease, either hyperthyroidism or ophthalmopathy (not recorded which). The CDR3 nucleotides read TGTGCCAGCTCAGAACAGGGGGCTGGTGAACAGACCCAGTACGTC. Amino acids: CASSEQGAGEQTQYV.